Detailed here is one T cell receptor beta chain. Its antigen is undetermined. Using immunoSEQ multiplex PCR, the repertoire was profiled, and TCRdb retains in-frame clones only, with some absent. The sample has 30,000 to 40,000 clones, about 97% seen once. This specimen belongs to a study of T cells in tuberculosis. Study-level background: CD1B tetramers identified T cells specific for mycobacterial lipid GMM. The study's findings and limits: GMM-specific TCRs were nearer to active tuberculosis alpha repertoires, suggesting expansion.

Trimming shortened V by 3 bases and J by 1 base, and 12 bases separated the two germline ends. Germline CDR1 is SNHLY and CDR2 is FYNNEI. The CDR3 runs 15 residues. Sequences were obtained from PBMCs. This chain joins TRBV2 and TRBJ1-2, with D possibly TRBD1 on 6 matching bases. The sequence was obtained from a donor aged 5-35 years with latent tuberculosis or without tuberculosis infection. CDR3 in amino acids: CASSEIGQSNYGYTF. The CDR3 bases are TGTGCCAGCAGTGAGATCGGACAGAGTAACTATGGCTACACCTTC.